Listed below are T cell receptor beta chains from one sample, sequenced in a study of post-analysis software for immune sequencing data. TCRdb itself ran the PCR reads through MiXCR, one entry per CDR3 protein. The data hold roughly 600,000 distinct CDR3 sequences, with about 44% observed a single time. The sequencing sample was made of blood. The receptor set was obtained from a girl aged 10 to 17 with multiple sclerosis. CDR3s include the opening cysteine and the closing phenylalanine or tryptophan. The D gene is left open where the match is weak. Size tells how often a clone was seen (once, few, many) or the class of an expanded clone, and some rows leave it out.

abundance,j_gene,v_gene,d_gene,len,CDR3aa,CDR3nt
few,TRBJ2-7,TRBV4-1,TRBD2,13,CASSQDRREGQYF,TGCGCCAGCAGCCAAGATCGTCGGGAGGGGCAGTACTTC
-,TRBJ2-1,TRBV2,TRBD2,15,CASSEGTSHGNEQFF,TGTGCCAGCAGTGAAGGGACTAGTCATGGCAATGAGCAGTTCTTC
few,TRBJ2-4,TRBV4-1,-,15,CASSQEWQGFSIQYF,TGCGCCAGCAGCCAAGAGTGGCAGGGGTTTTCCATTCAGTACTTC
-,TRBJ1-2,TRBV5-1,-,14,CASSLAALPAGYTF,TGCGCCAGCAGCTTGGCCGCTCTCCCAGCTGGCTACACCTTC
-,TRBJ1-2,TRBV24-1,-,11,CATGGGYGYTF,TGTGCCACGGGAGGGGGCTATGGCTACACCTTC
-,TRBJ2-3,TRBV24-1,-,17,CATSDLTDGGYTDTQYF,TGTGCCACCAGTGATTTAACGGACGGGGGCTACACGGATACGCAGTATTTT
many,TRBJ2-5,TRBV12-3/TRBV12-4,-,12,CASSLRPETQYF,TGTGCCAGCAGTCTTCGCCCAGAGACCCAGTACTTC
few,TRBJ2-1,TRBV6-5,-,13,CASTTGSYNEQFF,TGTGCCAGCACAACAGGATCCTACAATGAGCAGTTCTTC
-,TRBJ2-1,TRBV5-1,-,16,CASSLAPDRRYNEQFF,TGCGCCAGCAGCTTGGCCCCGGACAGACGATACAATGAGCAGTTCTTC
-,TRBJ1-2,TRBV6-2/TRBV6-3,-,13,CASRPQGNYGYTF,TGTGCCAGCAGACCCCAGGGGAACTATGGCTACACCTTC
-,TRBJ2-1,TRBV12-3/TRBV12-4,-,14,CASTLLVRADEQFF,TGTGCCAGCACCTTACTAGTGAGAGCAGATGAGCAGTTCTTC
-,TRBJ2-3,TRBV27,-,14,CASSFGGGGDTQYF,TGTGCCAGCAGTTTCGGAGGGGGAGGGGATACGCAGTATTTT
-,TRBJ2-7,TRBV12-3/TRBV12-4,-,13,CASSADPSYEQYF,TGTGCCAGCAGTGCCGACCCCTCCTACGAGCAGTACTTC
few,TRBJ2-1,TRBV27,TRBD2,15,CASSSRTSGGNEQFF,TGTGCCAGCAGTTCAAGGACTAGCGGGGGCAATGAGCAGTTCTTC
-,TRBJ1-5,TRBV18,-,14,CASSPRSQNQPQHF,TGTGCCAGCTCACCACGCTCCCAGAATCAGCCCCAGCATTTT
-,TRBJ1-1,TRBV21-1,-,18,CASSKSGQAGELNTEAFF,TGTGCCAGCAGCAAGAGTGGACAGGCCGGAGAGTTGAACACTGAAGCTTTCTTT
-,TRBJ1-4,TRBV10-3,-,13,CAISEFESGKLFF,TGTGCCATCAGTGAGTTCGAGTCCGGAAAACTGTTTTTT
-,TRBJ2-7,TRBV12-3/TRBV12-4,TRBD2,17,CASSLEGTSGLDYEQYF,TGTGCCAGCAGTTTAGAGGGAACTAGCGGGCTGGACTACGAGCAGTACTTC
-,TRBJ2-4,TRBV20-1,TRBD1,15,CSVGPTGEAKNIQYF,TGCAGTGTCGGCCCGACAGGGGAGGCCAAAAACATTCAGTACTTC
-,TRBJ2-1,TRBV7-2,TRBD2,13,CASSRIAGAEQFF,TGTGCCAGCAGCCGCATAGCGGGGGCTGAGCAGTTCTTC
-,TRBJ2-7,TRBV7-2,-,14,CASSLSYESYEQYF,TGTGCCAGCAGCTTAAGTTACGAATCCTACGAGCAGTACTTC
few,TRBJ1-2,TRBV29-1,-,16,CSVEGGVPSRSYGYTF,TGCAGCGTTGAAGGGGGGGTCCCCTCTCGATCCTATGGCTACACCTTC
few,TRBJ1-5,TRBV12-3/TRBV12-4,-,15,CASSLVSNSNQPQHF,TGTGCCAGCAGTTTAGTCAGCAATAGCAATCAGCCCCAGCATTTT
few,TRBJ1-1,TRBV12-3/TRBV12-4,-,14,CASRPITGPTEAFF,TGTGCCAGCAGACCTATCACAGGGCCCACTGAAGCTTTCTTT
-,TRBJ2-7,TRBV12-5,TRBD1,17,CASGLVQGTRSSYEQYF,TGTGCTAGTGGTTTGGTACAGGGGACGCGGAGCTCCTACGAGCAGTACTTC
-,TRBJ2-1,TRBV5-1,-,14,CASSLAIGELRKFF,TGCGCCAGCAGCTTGGCCATTGGGGAATTGAGGAAGTTCTTC
many,TRBJ2-1,TRBV29-1,-,15,CSVEDLYGARNEQFF,TGCAGCGTTGAAGATCTTTACGGGGCCCGCAATGAGCAGTTCTTC
-,TRBJ1-2,TRBV13,-,14,CASSSPAVLYGYTF,TGTGCCAGCAGCTCCCCGGCAGTACTCTATGGCTACACCTTC
few,TRBJ2-5,TRBV20-1,TRBD2,14,CSASASGGPGTQYF,TGCAGTGCTAGTGCTAGCGGGGGTCCAGGGACCCAGTACTTC
few,TRBJ2-5,TRBV5-1,-,14,CASSFSGGEETQYF,TGCGCCAGCAGCTTCTCCGGGGGCGAAGAGACCCAGTACTTC
many,TRBJ1-2,TRBV5-1,TRBD1,13,CASSPQGSYGYTF,TGCGCCAGCAGCCCACAGGGGAGCTATGGCTACACCTTC
-,TRBJ2-3,TRBV4-1,-,19,CASSHMRGWGGISTDTQYF,TGCGCCAGCAGCCATATGAGGGGGTGGGGCGGAATTAGCACAGATACGCAGTATTTT
-,TRBJ1-2,TRBV30,-,15,CAWRQKDGFNYGYTF,TGTGCCTGGAGACAAAAGGACGGGTTTAACTATGGCTACACCTTC
-,TRBJ2-3,TRBV7-2,TRBD2,17,CASSLWSGVSSTDTQYF,TGTGCCAGCAGCTTATGGAGCGGGGTCTCTAGCACGGATACGCAGTATTTT
-,TRBJ2-2,TRBV5-1,TRBD1,14,CASSTNRGTGELFF,TGCGCCAGCAGCACTAACAGGGGTACCGGGGAGCTGTTTTTT
-,TRBJ2-5,TRBV12-3/TRBV12-4,TRBD2,13,CASRGSGRETQYF,TGTGCCAGCAGGGGTAGCGGGAGAGAGACCCAGTACTTC
-,TRBJ1-5,TRBV5-1,TRBD1,15,CASSSTGQGNQPQHF,TGCGCCAGCAGCTCAACGGGACAGGGAAATCAGCCCCAGCATTTT
-,TRBJ1-5,TRBV5-5,-,16,CASSLGPRTENQPQHF,TGTGCCAGCAGCTTAGGGCCGAGGACAGAGAATCAGCCCCAGCATTTT
-,TRBJ2-7,TRBV20-1,-,13,CSASRQSGYEQYF,TGCAGTGCTAGTCGTCAGTCCGGCTACGAGCAGTACTTC
-,TRBJ1-5,TRBV6-1,-,19,CASSPWVGLGGRGNQPQHF,TGTGCCAGCAGTCCCTGGGTAGGACTTGGCGGTAGGGGCAATCAGCCCCAGCATTTT
-,TRBJ2-7,TRBV12-3/TRBV12-4,-,12,CASSSTGNEQYF,TGTGCCAGCAGTTCGACAGGCAACGAGCAGTACTTC
-,TRBJ2-7,TRBV20-1,TRBD1,14,CSARLPGQTFEQYF,TGCAGTGCTCGTCTGCCGGGACAGACCTTCGAGCAGTACTTC
-,TRBJ2-1,TRBV20-1,-,13,CSASRGRRSEQFF,TGCAGTGCTAGTAGGGGTAGAAGGAGTGAGCAGTTCTTC
-,TRBJ2-7,TRBV20-1,-,15,CSATNPGLPSYKQYF,TGCAGTGCTACCAATCCGGGACTTCCGTCCTACAAGCAGTACTTC
once,TRBJ1-2,TRBV29-1,-,11,CSVVPVGGYTF,TGCAGCGTTGTCCCTGTGGGTGGCTACACCTTC
-,TRBJ2-3,TRBV27,-,15,CASSLRGLDADTQYF,TGTGCCAGCAGTTTACGGGGTTTAGACGCAGATACGCAGTATTTT
-,TRBJ2-3,TRBV7-2,-,13,CASSFAEGSPQYF,TGTGCCAGCAGCTTCGCTGAGGGGTCCCCACAGTATTTT
-,TRBJ2-5,TRBV12-3/TRBV12-4,-,14,CASKGRGLQETQYF,TGTGCCAGCAAAGGCCGGGGATTGCAAGAGACCCAGTACTTC
many,TRBJ2-3,TRBV6-4,TRBD2,15,CASSGQAGGPDTQYF,TGTGCCAGCAGTGGTCAAGCGGGGGGGCCAGATACGCAGTATTTT
few,TRBJ1-5,TRBV7-8,-,15,CASSLGTLSNQPQHF,TGTGCCAGCAGCTTAGGGACACTCAGCAATCAGCCCCAGCATTTT
-,TRBJ2-7,TRBV7-2,TRBD1,15,CASSLTGTGHYEQYF,TGTGCCAGCAGCTTAACCGGGACAGGGCACTACGAGCAGTACTTC
few,TRBJ2-5,TRBV24-1,-,11,CATSESETQYF,TGTGCCACCAGTGAGTCAGAGACCCAGTACTTC
few,TRBJ2-3,TRBV7-9,TRBD1,15,CASSFRQGDTDTQYF,TGTGCCAGCAGCTTCCGACAGGGCGACACAGATACGCAGTATTTT
-,TRBJ2-7,TRBV10-3,TRBD1,14,CAISEEDRGYEQYF,TGTGCCATCAGTGAGGAGGACAGGGGGTACGAGCAGTACTTC
once,TRBJ1-1,TRBV5-1,-,14,CASSSIDVNTEAFF,TGCGCCAGCAGCTCCATCGACGTGAACACTGAAGCTTTCTTT
-,TRBJ1-1,TRBV12-3/TRBV12-4,TRBD1,15,CASSVTGTANTEAFF,TGTGCCAGCAGTGTAACCGGGACAGCGAACACTGAAGCTTTCTTT
-,TRBJ1-1,TRBV13,TRBD1,17,CASSSGDRAFMNTEAFF,TGTGCCAGCAGCTCGGGGGACAGGGCCTTCATGAACACTGAAGCTTTCTTT
once,TRBJ1-5,TRBV6-2/TRBV6-3,-,13,CASSYGSTQPQHF,TGTGCCAGCAGTTACGGGTCAACCCAGCCCCAGCATTTT
-,TRBJ1-1,TRBV5-1,-,14,CASSRQVLDTEAFF,TGCGCCAGCAGCCGACAGGTTTTGGACACTGAAGCTTTCTTT